What follows are 6 T cell receptor beta chains derived from one specimen sequenced in a study of neurological immune-mediated disorders. TCRdb re-called the 5' RACE reads through MiXCR, storing one row per CDR3 protein. The data contain about 55,000 distinct CDR3 sequences, roughly 3.5% of them singletons. The sequenced sample consisted of PBMCs. The source of these receptors is a man under 40 with multiple sclerosis.

A few counts support this clonotype. The rearrangement links TRBV2 to TRBJ2-7, with no clear D. The germline V gene has CDR1 SNHLY and CDR2 FYNNEI. V was trimmed by 1 base and J by 2 bases, leaving 9 bases between them. This CDR3 has 14 residues. This CDR3 reads CASSEGQIAYEQYF. As DNA, the CDR3 is TGTGCCAGCAGTGAAGGGCAGATCGCCTACGAGCAGTACTTC.

The chain joins TRBV27 to TRBJ2-7; D uncertain. The V end lost 0 bases, the J end lost 0 bases, and 9 bases lay between the germline ends. Germline CDR1 is MNHEY and CDR2 is SMNVEV (reference sequence). The CDR3 loop spans 15 amino acids. DNA for the CDR3: TGTGCCAGCAGTTTATCTCAGATGATCTCCTACGAGCAGTACTTC. It translates to CASSLSQMISYEQYF.

This clonotype was seen at least ten times. This chain joins TRBV3-1 and TRBJ2-7; 8 positions agree with TRBD2. V shed 6 bases, J shed 5 bases, and the junction held 15 bases outside the gene matches. This CDR3 comprises 16 residues. The V gene's germline CDR1 is LGHDT and CDR2 YNNKEL (reference sequence). CDR3 nucleotides: TGTGCCAGCAGTCACTTAACTAGCGGAATCCTCCACGAGCAGTACTTC. Its translation: CASSHLTSGILHEQYF.

In its sample, this clonotype was seen many times. The chain carries TRBV5-1 and TRBJ1-1, with D possibly being TRBD1 (6 bases). The CDR3 length is 12 residues. V dropped 0 bases and J dropped 8 bases, with 8 bases sitting between them. CDR1 and CDR2 (germline): SGHRS, YFSETQ. In DNA form, the CDR3 reads TGCGCCAGCAGCTTGGGGACAGAGGAAGCTTTCTTT. The encoded protein is CASSLGTEEAFF.

This clonotype was seen ten or more times. This rearrangement joins TRBV5-6 to TRBJ1-5, with TRBD1 matching over 9 bases. The CDR3 is 17 residues long. Losses at the gene ends were 4 bases for V and 0 bases for J; bases not matched to a gene: 8. Germline V gives CDR1 SGHDT, CDR2 YYEEEE. CDR3 protein: CASSKAGTGNSNQPQHF. The CDR3 nucleotides are TGTGCCAGCAGCAAAGCCGGGACAGGGAATAGCAATCAGCCCCAGCATTTT. The whole variable domain, filled in from reference TRBV5-6 and TRBJ1-5, reads DAGVTQSPTHLIKTRGQQVTLRCSPKSGHDTVSWYQQALGQGPQFIFQYYEEEERQRGNFPDRFSGHQFPNYSSELNVNALLLGDSALYLCASSKAGTGNSNQPQHFGDGTRLSIL.

At least ten counts were recorded for this clonotype. The gene calls are TRBV10-3 and TRBJ2-1; 10 positions agree with TRBD2. V was clipped by 5 bases and J by 4 bases; unmatched bases: 8. The CDR3 spans 16 residues. From germline, CDR1 is ENHRY and CDR2 SYGVKD. Here the CDR3 reads CAISPQLAGLYNEQFF. The CDR3 nucleotides read TGTGCCATCAGTCCTCAACTAGCGGGATTATACAATGAGCAGTTCTTC.